This TCR beta chain was sequenced in a study of cytomegalovirus exposure and HLA in healthy donors. Overall study findings and caveats: TCR beta chain V- and J-gene trimming was linked, in a later analysis, to a missense variant in DCLRE1C. Previous analysis showed most TCR beta V segments were productive about 90% or about 30% of the time.

It was with 60 Vbeta and 13 Jbeta primers that the PCR ran. Assay: immunoSEQ multiplex PCR; the TCRdb copy retains only in-frame clones and omits some. The sample lists 120,000 to 150,000 clones; around 85% were seen once. V was pared by 5 bases and J by 3 bases, with 4 bases of the junction left unmatched. This CDR3 has 13 amino acids. CDR1 and CDR2 (germline): SEHNR, FQNEAQ (reference sequence). In the case of this clone: Its specificity is unknown.

The TCR comes from a man between 40 and 49 years old in good health and CMV-seropositive. The sequenced sample consisted of PBMCs. The chain has TRBV7-9 and TRBJ2-7; TRBD1 matches 7 bases. The CDR3 DNA is TGTGCCAGCAGCATGGGACAGAACTACGAGCAGTACTTC. Its protein is CASSMGQNYEQYF.